The T cell receptor (beta chain) under discussion was sequenced for a study of Graves' ophthalmopathy and Graves' hyperthyroidism (dated by TCRdb to 2017 to 2018). Background for the entire study: Peripheral blood was collected at initial diagnosis, prior to any treatment. For independent validation, a separate cohort was made up of 18 to 20 hyperthyroidism patients plus 17 patients who later progressed from hyperthyroidism to ophthalmopathy. In total, around 140 blood samples were TCR-sequenced: 43 ophthalmopathy, 80 or so hyperthyroidism and about 17 hyperthyroidism-to-ophthalmopathy patients. After sampling, hyperthyroidism patients received methimazole starting at 30 mg daily, and ophthalmopathy patients received high-dose intravenous methylprednisolone. T-cell repertoires of thyroid tissue and blood were compared in about 6 hyperthyroidism patients. For training and testing, the 100 or so patients in the discovery cohort were randomly divided in a 7:3 ratio. The study used signatures of the TCR beta repertoire to tell Graves' ophthalmopathy apart from Graves' hyperthyroidism and to predict which patients would progress to ophthalmopathy. To explore V-J signatures that separate ophthalmopathy from hyperthyroidism, a discovery set of about 100 patients was enrolled, consisting of 43 with ophthalmopathy and roughly 59 with stable hyperthyroidism. Beyond this particular receptor, the publication reports: Sample size was not predetermined statistically, and investigators were not blinded to group allocation. In validation, the model predicted ophthalmopathy progression with more than 55% sensitivity and approximately 72% specificity; about a dozen predicted patients were CT-confirmed with GO in a median of approximately six months. In cross-validation, the 13-signature model distinguished ophthalmopathy from stable hyperthyroidism with approximately 90% sensitivity and about 84% specificity, and in the test set the corresponding values were approximately 80% and 68%. Most expanded thyroid clonotypes with a frequency above 0.001 also appeared in blood, which suggests that blood repertoires may reflect the immune response in the thyroid.

This clonotype appeared many times. Its antigen specificity is not known. Within one base of it there is no much larger clone, and no base qualities were kept. Taken from cysteine to phenylalanine, the CDR3 has 14 residues. The entry retains the CDR3 DNA only, 42 bases that are in frame from base 1. V is trimmed back by 4 bases and J by 4 bases, and the junction contains 6 bases that no gene match accounts for. CDR1 and CDR2, looked up from the germline V gene (reference sequence), are PRHDT and FYEKMQ. Hyperthyroidism was defined as stable when no progression to ophthalmopathy occurred within 18 months of follow-up. Patients with hyperthyroidism were aged 18 to 65 years, had been newly diagnosed, and had a disease duration of less than 2 months. Anyone with other autoimmune diseases, uncontrolled infections, pregnancy or lactation was excluded from the study. Diagnosis was based on clinical symptoms, serum thyroxine, TRAb, thyroid ultrasound and orbital computed tomography. PBMCs were isolated from about 9.1 ml of fresh peripheral blood by Ficoll-Paque density gradient centrifugation. Trizol reagent was used to extract the total RNA, and its quality was then checked on an Agilent 2100 Bioanalyzer.

For repertoire sequencing, the TCR beta CDR3 regions were amplified from RNA transcripts. HTBI primers and the Qiagen OneStep RT-PCR kit were used in a first-round RT-PCR, which was followed by a second-round multiplex PCR, size selection and purification. The libraries underwent paired-end sequencing with 100 bp reads on an Illumina HiSeq2000. In the authors' own workflow: SOAPnuke was used to process the reads, throwing out any read that had adapters, had uncalled bases, had a mean Phred below 15, or lacked an exact constant-primer or identifier match. COPE v1.2.5 was used to merge the high-quality paired reads. Each unique nucleotide sequence was defined as a clonotype, and clonotypes were aligned to IMGT TRB V, D and J references with MiTCR v1.1. The analysis was limited to V-J combinations with a frequency above 0.0001, which together covered more than 99% of repertoires. For each V-J combination, a TCR clonal expansion and chaos score was defined as the ratio of F50 clonal expansion to chaos observed in the TCRdist matrix. Features were reduced by Welch's t-statistics and random forest to around 13 V-J combinations, which fed a naive Bayes classifier. The similarity between thyroid and blood repertoires was quantified using the Morisita-Horn index. The public reads were quality trimmed at Q25 with fastp and then assembled into clones with MiXCR by TCRdb, keeping productive beta chains. Every CDR3 protein is listed once, alongside the most common genes and DNA of its rows. TCRdb, not the original authors, processed these V and J calls. The table for this sample lists 400,000 or so distinct CDR3 sequences; 15% of them were counted only once. The ten top clones hold roughly 7% of the sample.

Material: peripheral blood. This receptor chain uses TRBV13 and TRBJ1-2; TRBD1 matches 7 bases in the middle. The source of this sequence is a woman under 30 with stable Graves' hyperthyroidism. Donor details come from another sample of the same person, matched by shared clones. The CDR3 corresponds to CASSSSRDSYGYTF. The DNA sequence is given as TGTGCCAGCAGCTCGTCCCGGGACAGCTATGGCTACACCTTC.